This T cell receptor (beta chain) is from a study of beta chain features in type 1 diabetes (dated by TCRdb to 2016 to 2018). Regarding the study in general: Mean age, gender distribution, total cell number and subset yield did not differ between patients and healthy donors. Across all samples, 90 million to 130 million sorted cells were examined, and cell number per subset correlated strongly with RNA yield. In the study, TCRB repertoires of sorted circulating CD4+ T cell subsets from recently diagnosed type 1 diabetes patients were compared with those of matched healthy donors. Naive and central memory subsets were obtained from all 30 or so donors, but regulatory and stem cell-like memory subsets were isolated from only 8 patients and about eight healthy donors.

Comment on this clone: The antigen it binds to is not known. It has no much larger one-base neighbor in the sample; base qualities were not kept.

The High Capacity cDNA Reverse Transcription Kit was used to reverse transcribe all of the isolated RNA, meaning that expressed TCRB transcripts were what got sequenced. Deep immunoSEQ sequencing was performed on naive, central memory and regulatory T cell samples, with an average of about 3.6 million total reads per sample. Sorted cells were lysed in RLT buffer, and RNA was extracted using DNase-treated RNeasy Micro or Mini kits according to cell number. Each cell subset was processed on its own to prevent cross-contamination, while patient and healthy donor samples were processed together. Using the immunoSEQ multiplex PCR, TCRB sequences were amplified from cDNA into 87-bp fragments spanning the CDR3 region. Amplicons were sequenced on the Illumina HiSeq platform. The study's processing was this. Synthetic template baselines were used to correct PCR bias computationally, reads within Hamming distance 2 were collapsed together, and singletons that could not be merged were discarded. Reads were aligned to IMGT to assign V, D and J genes, CDR3 length, and insertions or deletions at six rearrangement sites. Within each subset, clonotype counts were normalized to sorted cell number, and only after that were true diversity and Gini coefficients computed with the tcR R package. The overlap coefficient, calculated on TCRB nucleotide sequences, was used to quantify repertoire sharing. Out-of-frame TCRB sequences from naive cells were analyzed as a proxy for the pre-selection repertoire. TCRdb provides this immuneACCESS table in a form limited to in-frame rearrangements. Some clones are lacking; in checked studies, under half of them reflect an unresolved V gene, and why the rest are absent is not known. V and J calls and clone size are copied from that table; D and trimming were computed from the DNA. Present in this sample are about 900,000 clones, about 17% of which were seen just once. About 0.02% of the sample is held by the ten biggest clonotypes.

Here is what the overall study found, with its caveats: Because cDNA was sequenced instead of genomic DNA, highly expressing activated cells could be over-represented, though the groups showed no difference in activation or CD3 levels. Patients with type 1 diabetes made fewer insertions and deleted more nucleotides at VDJ recombination sites, implying thymic rearrangement abnormalities. In all four CD4+ subsets, TCRB CDR3 length was moderately but significantly shorter in type 1 diabetes patients. Shorter templates might be favored by PCR, yet because patient and control samples were amplified and corrected together, any such skew would affect both groups equally. Only small numbers of individuals were included in the HLA sub-analyses, which left unresolved whether HLA type had any influence on TCRB rearrangement. The naive, central memory and regulatory TCRB repertoires appeared to resemble one another more closely among patients than among healthy donors.

Relative to germline, V is 0 bases shorter and J is 12 bases shorter, with 13 bases between their ends. Taken from the germline V gene, the CDR1 and CDR2 loops are KGHSH and LQKENI. From its cysteine to its phenylalanine, the CDR3 spans 13 amino acids. This entry keeps only the CDR3 DNA: 39 bases, framed from base 1. Each donor gave one peripheral blood draw, roughly 0.11 L on average, collected into heparinised tubes. A BD FACSAria II and a panel including CD45RO, CCR7, CD25, CD127, CD95 and CD27 were used to sort naive, central memory, regulatory and stem cell-like memory CD4+ T cells. Purity was above 95% for every sorted population. Right away, PBMCs were isolated by Lymphoprep density gradient centrifugation and were stained directly, with no culture step. So that batch effects would be minimized, each experiment stained and sorted samples in pairs, pairing one healthy donor with one patient.

The specimen was naive CD4+ T cells from blood. Taken with the paper, the label for cell subset or site translates to: true naive CD4+ T cells. The TCR sequence derives from a woman under 30 in good health. The V and J segments used are TRBV18 and TRBJ2-3; too little of a D gene remains to name it. CDR3 loop: CASSPPSLASQYF. The DNA sequence reads TGTGCCAGCTCACCACCGTCTTTAGCTTCCCAGTATTTT.